This paragraph covers one TCR beta chain sequence. The data belong to a study of cytomegalovirus exposure and HLA in healthy donors. Looked up from germline, CDR1 is MRHNA and CDR2 is SNTAGT. The CDR3 is 14 residues long. V was clipped by 3 bases and J by 7 bases; unmatched bases: 2. Primers: 60 Vbeta forward and 13 Jbeta reverse. Profiling relied on immunoSEQ multiplex PCR, and the TCRdb table lists in-frame clones only, not all of them. The sample contains 170,000 or so clones, around 75% of which appear only once. The sequencing input was PBMCs. The chain employs TRBV6-4 and TRBJ2-1; 11 bases map to TRBD2. The clonotype was recovered from a male donor in good health and CMV-seronegative. The CDR3 is CASSERLAGNEQFF. The DNA for the CDR3 is TGTGCCAGCAGTGAGAGACTAGCGGGAAATGAGCAGTTCTTC.